The rows below give T cell receptor beta chains drawn from one sample of a study of T cell changes during pregnancy in multiple sclerosis. Here immunoSEQ multiplex PCR was the method, and the copy in TCRdb shows in-frame clones only, minus some. The sample records under 65,000 clones, 90% being singletons. The sample here was peripheral blood, taken in the first trimester of pregnancy. The receptors were gathered from a female donor in good health, enrolled as a control in a pregnancy study. Each CDR3 is given with its conserved first and last residue. The D gene is left open where the match is weak. Expanded clones are given a class, and other clones once, few, many or no size at all.

v_call	clone_size	j_call	d_call	cdr3_aa	cdr3_nt
TRBV29-1	.	TRBJ2-7	.	CSAQGSYEQYF	TGCAGCGCACAGGGTTCCTACGAGCAGTACTTC
TRBV5-4	.	TRBJ1-2	TRBD1	CASSLRSGTAHNYGYTF	TGTGCCAGCAGCTTGCGGTCCGGGACAGCTCATAACTATGGCTACACCTTC
TRBV7-6	once	TRBJ2-1	TRBD2	CASIRAVAGISYNEQFF	TGTGCCAGCATCCGGGCTGTAGCGGGAATCTCCTACAATGAGCAGTTCTTC
TRBV12-5	.	TRBJ2-1	TRBD2	CATHLNPGASGAYNEQFF	TGTGCTACCCACCTAAATCCTGGGGCGAGCGGGGCCTACAATGAGCAGTTCTTC
TRBV5-1	.	TRBJ1-5	TRBD1	CASRSGQGDISNQPQHF	TGCGCCAGCAGGTCGGGACAGGGGGATATTAGCAATCAGCCCCAGCATTTT
TRBV7-9	.	TRBJ2-2	.	CASSPQLGELFF	TGTGCCAGCAGCCCACAGCTCGGGGAGCTGTTTTTT
TRBV30	.	TRBJ2-5	TRBD2	CACALTGREETQYF	TGTGCCTGCGCGTTGACGGGGAGGGAAGAGACCCAGTACTTC
TRBV28	.	TRBJ2-6	TRBD1	CASSLRTGVSGANVLTF	TGTGCCAGCAGTTTACGGACAGGGGTCTCTGGGGCCAACGTCCTGACTTTC
TRBV5-4	.	TRBJ2-3	TRBD2	CASSPPSGRASVHHTQYF	TGTGCCAGCAGCCCCCCTAGCGGGAGGGCGAGTGTTCATCATACGCAGTATTTT
TRBV28	once	TRBJ1-2	TRBD1	CASSYGTGIYGYTF	TGTGCCAGCAGTTACGGGACAGGGATCTATGGCTACACCTTC
TRBV23-1	.	TRBJ2-5	.	CASSQSKPNSLIGTQYF	TGCGCCAGCAGTCAATCGAAGCCAAATAGCCTAATCGGGACCCAGTACTTC
TRBV7-6	.	TRBJ2-5	.	CASSPRKGRQETQYF	TGTGCCAGCAGCCCCCGGAAAGGGAGACAAGAGACCCAGTACTTC
TRBV28	.	TRBJ1-5	.	CASSLTGTTSNQPQHF	TGTGCCAGCAGCCTGACCGGGACAACAAGCAATCAGCCCCAGCATTTT
TRBV5-1	.	TRBJ2-1	TRBD2	CASSRGTSGRVGDNEQFF	TGCGCCAGCAGCCGCGGGACTAGCGGGAGGGTGGGGGACAATGAGCAGTTCTTC
TRBV5-1	.	TRBJ2-7	.	CASSLGQKVEQYF	TGCGCCAGCAGCTTGGGACAAAAGGTAGAGCAGTACTTC
TRBV27	.	TRBJ2-6	TRBD2	CASRLLAGPSGANVLTF	TGTGCCAGCAGGTTACTAGCGGGCCCCTCTGGGGCCAACGTCCTGACTTTC
TRBV18	.	TRBJ2-1	TRBD2	CASSPLAGAYNEQFF	TGTGCCAGCTCACCACTAGCGGGGGCCTACAATGAGCAGTTCTTC
TRBV13	.	TRBJ2-5	.	CASSLGRGETQYF	TGTGCCAGCAGCTTAGGGCGGGGAGAGACCCAGTACTTC
TRBV2	.	TRBJ2-7	.	CASTLRGGYEQYF	TGTGCCAGCACGCTGAGGGGGGGCTACGAGCAGTACTTC
TRBV11-3	.	TRBJ2-1	TRBD2	CASTVSGSSYNEQFF	TGTGCCAGCACCGTCAGCGGGAGTTCCTACAATGAGCAGTTCTTC
TRBV2	.	TRBJ1-5	.	CASSEALRGSNQPQHF	TGTGCCAGCAGTGAAGCGCTCAGGGGCAGCAATCAGCCCCAGCATTTT
TRBV9	.	TRBJ2-7	.	CASSAKDRIYEQYF	TGTGCCAGCAGCGCAAAAGACAGGATCTACGAGCAGTACTTC
TRBV18	few	TRBJ1-6	.	CASSLKTDSPLHF	TGTGCCAGCTCACTTAAAACTGATTCACCCCTCCACTTT